The 8 T cell receptor beta chains in this list originate from one sample, sequenced in a study of molecular identifiers for immune sequencing clone quantification. TCRdb re-analysed the PCR reads in MiXCR, keeping a single row per CDR3 protein. The sample has 550,000 to 750,000 distinct CDR3 sequences; 15% to 20% are singletons. Input material: naive CD8+ T cells from blood, with Jurkat cell RNA spiked in. Sample subset: FACS-sorted CD8+CD4-CCR7+CD45RA+ naive T cells. These receptors were taken from a human donor in good health. Some libraries in this study had Jurkat cell RNA spiked in.

This clonotype was counted many times. The rearrangement joins TRBV19 to TRBJ2-4; no definite D call. The V gene lost 0 bases and the J gene lost 9 bases, with 6 bases spanning the gap. The CDR3 spans 12 residues. The V gene's germline CDR1 is LNHDA and CDR2 SQIVND (reference sequence). CDR3 coding DNA: TGTGCCAGTAGTATAGAAACATCCATTCAGTACTTC. It encodes CASSIETSIQYF.

Comments on this clonotype: This may be a read error: a much more frequent sequence differs by one nucleotide. The genes are TRBV7-9 and TRBJ2-7; perhaps TRBD1 as D (6 bases). There are 15 residues in the CDR3. Germline V gives CDR1 SEHNR, CDR2 FQNEAQ (reference sequence). V was pared by 8 bases and J by 2 bases, with 19 bases between. The CDR3: CASLPPAEGAYEQYF. DNA of the CDR3: TGTGCCAGCCTCCCCCCCGCCGAGGGGGCCTACGAGCAGTACTTC.

This clonotype was seen ten or more times. This chain links TRBV5-1 with TRBJ2-6; TRBD1 matches 7 bases. With V trimmed by 0 bases and J by 4 bases, 7 bases remained unmatched. This CDR3 is built from 17 residues. CDR1 is SGHRS and CDR2 is YFSETQ in the germline V gene. The CDR3 nucleotides read TGCGCCAGCAGCTTGGGGACAGGAGCGATCGGGGCCAACGTCCTGACTTTC. It encodes CASSLGTGAIGANVLTF.

This clonotype was seen repeatedly, ten times or more. The gene calls are TRBV29-1 and TRBJ1-1, with D possibly being TRBD1 (6 bases). This CDR3 region has 13 residues. The ends were cut back, 6 bases at V and 0 bases at J, with 11 bases in the middle. The V gene's germline CDR1 is SQVTM and CDR2 ANQGSEA. CDR3 nucleotide sequence: TGCAGCGTGAGACAGGCTTTGAACACTGAAGCTTTCTTT. This gives the protein CSVRQALNTEAFF.

The sample holds a few counts of this clonotype. This chain uses TRBV4-1 with TRBJ2-2; D gene uncertain. V lost 3 bases to trimming and J lost 6 bases, with 5 bases between them. This CDR3 spans 12 amino acids. Germline loops: CDR1 MGHRA, CDR2 YSYEKL. The CDR3 loop is CASSQKAGELFF. The CDR3, as DNA: TGCGCCAGCAGCCAGAAGGCCGGGGAGCTGTTTTTT.

This clonotype was observed at least ten times. The chain is built from TRBV28 and TRBJ2-5, with TRBD1 identical over 8 bases. The V and J ends lost 7 bases and 4 bases, in that order; junction bases with no gene match: 5. Per germline, CDR1 MDHEN and CDR2 SYDVKM. CDR3 length equals 13 residues. CDR3 DNA: TGTGCCAGCAACCGCAGGGGGCGAGAGACCCAGTACTTC. It yields the protein CASNRRGRETQYF.

At least ten counts were recorded for this clonotype. The chain carries TRBV5-1 and TRBJ2-5; 8 nucleotides line up with TRBD2. This CDR3 has 15 amino acids. V was clipped by 0 bases and J by 5 bases; unmatched bases: 6. Germline loops: CDR1 SGHRS, CDR2 YFSETQ. The chain's CDR3 is CASSLVGSGIETQYF. Written as DNA, the CDR3 is TGCGCCAGCAGCTTGGTGGGTAGCGGGATCGAGACCCAGTACTTC.

In this sample, this clonotype turned up a few times. This chain connects TRBV7-9 to TRBJ2-2, with TRBD2 matching 7 bases. V shed 1 base, J shed 3 bases, and the junction held 5 bases outside the gene matches. Germline CDR1 SEHNR, CDR2 FQNEAQ (reference sequence). The CDR3 consists of 16 residues. The CDR3 loop reads CASSLVAGVDTGELFF. CDR3 DNA: TGTGCCAGCAGCTTAGTGGCGGGAGTAGACACCGGGGAGCTGTTTTTT.